The rows below give T cell receptor beta chains drawn from one sample of a study of Ad26.COV2.S vaccination and SARS-CoV-2 variants. The protocol was immunoSEQ multiplex PCR, while the TCRdb copy is restricted to in-frame clones and leaves out a portion. The table includes some 480,000 clones, around 88% detected once. This specimen was peripheral blood, taken in a trial of Ad26.COV2.S vaccine versus placebo. These TCRs come from a person aged 18-60 years who received the Ad26.COV2.S COVID-19 vaccine or a placebo. The conserved cysteine and the conserved F or W are not part of the CDR3 here.

CDR3: ASSLGSVGSSPLH
V: TRBV7-9
J: TRBJ1-6

CDR3: ASSQVDTQY
V: TRBV5-8
J: TRBJ2-3

CDR3: ASSLQENSPLH
V: TRBV5-8
J: TRBJ1-6

CDR3: ASSTRAGRGSYEQY
V: TRBV7-2
J: TRBJ2-7

CDR3: ASSVDGNYGYT
V: TRBV5-4
J: TRBJ1-2

CDR3: ASREGAVEQF
V: TRBV6-6
J: TRBJ2-1

CDR3: ASSRERFSYEQY
V: TRBV4-1
J: TRBJ2-7

CDR3: ASSLVLREVTDTQY
V: TRBV5-5
J: TRBJ2-3

CDR3: ASSVVPNTEAF
V: TRBV19
J: TRBJ1-1

CDR3: ASSIDPGRANQPQH
V: TRBV19
J: TRBJ1-5

CDR3: ASSQAGTSNEQY
V: TRBV3-1/TRBV3-2
J: TRBJ2-7